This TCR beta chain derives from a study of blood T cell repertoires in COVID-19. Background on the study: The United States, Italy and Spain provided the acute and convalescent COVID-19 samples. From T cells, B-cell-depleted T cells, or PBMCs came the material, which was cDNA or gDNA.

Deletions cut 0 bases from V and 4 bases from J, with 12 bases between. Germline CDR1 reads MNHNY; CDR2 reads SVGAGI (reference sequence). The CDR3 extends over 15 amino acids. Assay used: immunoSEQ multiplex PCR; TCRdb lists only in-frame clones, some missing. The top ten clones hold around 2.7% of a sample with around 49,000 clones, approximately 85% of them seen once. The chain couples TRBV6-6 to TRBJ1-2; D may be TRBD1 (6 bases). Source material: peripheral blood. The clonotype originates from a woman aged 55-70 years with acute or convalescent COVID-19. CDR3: CASSYSTGRGYGYTF. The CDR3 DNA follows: TGTGCCAGCAGTTACTCGACAGGTCGAGGCTATGGCTACACCTTC.